This paragraph covers one TCR beta chain sequence. The antigen this receptor binds is unknown. Base-call qualities are not available, and no considerably larger clone is one nucleotide away. The immunoSEQ hsTCRB v3.0 assay was used at survey level resolution for TRB variable region sequencing. The targeted TRB sequencing depth was 40,000-50,000 T-cell genomes per sample. TRB libraries were pooled and sequenced on an Illumina MiSeq using a v3 150-cycle kit. As for the original processing: Repertoire analysis ran in R within a reproducible Nextflow workflow covering QC, data transformation and analysis. LymphoSeq2, an R package for AIRR-Seq data exploration, was used to implement custom analyses. A handful of samples yielding fewer than 5000 total TRB sequences were excluded, leaving 188 analyzed HIV repertoires. Of the roughly 180 retained HIV repertoires, roughly 61 were collected before and roughly 130 after ART initiation. Each repertoire was downsampled to 5000 TRB nucleotide sequences, and summary statistics were averaged across 100 downsampling iterations. TRB sequences were retained for analysis only if CDR3 regions of at least seven amino acids were present. Diversity was assessed using a clonality score derived from Shannon entropy and using the Gini coefficient. In the repertoire networks, any two of the top 5000 CDR3 amino acid sequences were connected whenever the two sequences differed by an edit distance of one. For TRB CDR3 amino acid sequences, antigen specificity groups and MHC restriction were predicted with GLIPH2. To flag known CMV, EBV, HIV or tissue antigen associations, CDR3 amino acid sequences were matched against VDJdb and McPAS-TCR. Pre-ART, post-ART and control groups were compared with Wilcoxon signed-rank tests and Holm-Bonferroni correction. TCRdb obtained this table from immuneACCESS and retained in-frame rearrangements with V and J assigned. These tables miss some clones; where compared with another copy, unresolved V genes account for less than half of the shortfall, and the remainder is unexplained. D and trimming come from the DNA, and the V and J calls and clone size come from that table. The sample table holds some 30,000 clones, of which about 90% were seen once. Roughly 0.94% of the sample is in the top ten clones.

Based on the germline V gene (reference sequence), the CDR1 and CDR2 sequences are SEHNR and FQNEAQ. V is pared back by 5 bases and J by 4 bases, with 11 bases lying between the germline termini. From the cysteine up to the phenylalanine, the CDR3 has a length of 13 residues. The entry retains the CDR3 DNA only, 39 bases that are in frame from base 1. This record comes from a study of long-term antiretroviral therapy in people with HIV (dated by TCRdb to between 2022 and 2023). Context from the whole study: The earliest samples were collected approximately a decade before the 2015 WHO recommendation for immediate ART, a period when ART was typically delayed until CD4 counts fell. Of the roughly 32 participants with HIV, about a dozen were female. No cross-contamination during QIAcube processing was shown when test extractions of a monoclonal T-cell line were performed alongside a few dozen polyclonal samples. From fewer than 35 adults with confirmed HIV infection, the cohort provided roughly 200 cryopreserved PBMC samples, gathered serially across a mean of approximately six years (range 1-12). A retrospective serial study tested whether changes in peripheral blood TRB repertoire composition and diversity were associated with ART initiation and durable HIV suppression. What the authors observed across the whole study: The samples were dated from about 2003 to 2018, and the ART regimens that were used may be less effective than current ART regimens. Owing to limited PBMC availability, only the TCR beta chain was sequenced, without alpha chain pairing. Expanded TRB clones identified before ART initiation dominated the repertoire across all time points, though the dominance fluctuated and decreased in many PLHIV after ART. Compared with controls, HIV repertoires had narrower CDR3 length ranges, and the network structure pointed to an antigen-experienced repertoire that shifted only slightly toward naive after ART. Unsorted PBMC were profiled instead of sorted CD4+ and CD8+ T cells because pre-ART samples had limited cell numbers. Inferences about post-ART repertoire changes were limited because no data were available on ART adherence, viral resistance or therapy changes. ART initiation was associated with a significant increase in TRB diversity, but diversity stayed significantly below transplant donor controls even after long-term ART.

Inclusion was restricted to participants for whom at least one PBMC sample before ART initiation and at least two post-ART samples were available. All participants with HIV were treated in the United States of America. Before DNA extraction, cryopreserved samples of roughly 0.9-10 million PBMC were thawed and then washed. At the time of the earliest PBMC sample, participants with HIV were aged between roughly 20 and 55 years. PBMC samples were contributed by each participant from 1-4 timepoints before ART initiation and 2-8 timepoints after ART initiation, with a median of 7 samples. For every participant, serial HIV viral load, CD4+ T-cell count, ART history and demographic data were obtained. Genomic DNA was extracted from unsorted PBMC with a Qiagen kit on a QIAcube, with processing performed in batches of 12 samples.

This TCR was sampled from a man aged 50 to 60 with HIV. The source material was unsorted PBMCs, sampled 2 years after starting antiretroviral therapy. The chain was built from TRBV7-9 and TRBJ1-2; the D region possibly corresponds to TRBD1 (5 bases align). The DNA is TGTGCCAGCAGCAGGGACCCGATCTATGGCTACACCTTC. This is translated as CASSRDPIYGYTF.